The 18 T cell receptor beta chains given below trace back to one sample, sequenced in a study of spatial heterogeneity in lung cancer. Whole-study findings and limits: Tumors with more nonsynonymous mutations had more expanded intratumoral alpha and beta TCRs.

Time point: sample taken at primary tumor resection. Each CDR3 protein gets one entry after TCRdb re-called the 5' RACE reads with MiXCR. The sample has 1,300 to 1,500 distinct CDR3 sequences, around 13% seen once; the top ten hold 15% to 20%. These receptors are not linked to any known antigen. Source: lung tumor tissue, taken at surgery. All receptors come from a female donor with early-stage non-small cell lung cancer.

This clonotype counts as medium-sized. Being off target in a library aimed at alpha chains, this beta chain has a size of little meaning. The genes are TRBV24-1 and TRBJ2-4; 8 bases are shared with TRBD1. The CDR3 length is 14 residues. J was trimmed by 8 bases and V by 9 bases; bases with no gene match: 11. Per the germline V gene, CDR1 is KGHDR and CDR2 is SFDVKD. The CDR3 region has the DNA TGTGCCACCGGGGCAGGGGGCGACGAAGACATTCAGTACTTC. Translation: CATGAGGDEDIQYF.

This clonotype is medium-sized in the sample. With the library built for alpha chains, this beta chain is off target and its frequency is not meaningful. This rearrangement joins TRBV5-6 to TRBJ2-5; tentatively, D is TRBD1 or TRBD2 (5 bases each). The CDR3 loop spans 16 amino acids. V lost 2 bases and J lost 2, with 16 bases in between. Per the germline V gene, CDR1 is SGHDT and CDR2 is YYEEEE. The CDR3 DNA is TGTGCCAGCAGCTTACTAGGGGCGGCCTCACAAGAGACCCAGTACTTC. As protein: CASSLLGAASQETQYF.

This clonotype rates as large. The size of this beta chain means little, since it is a stray read in a library made for alpha chains. The V and J genes are TRBV28 and TRBJ1-1; D is possibly TRBD1 (6 bases). The CDR3 spans 13 residues. CDR1 is MDHEN and CDR2 is SYDVKM in the germline V gene. V was trimmed by 8 bases and J by 4 bases, leaving 14 bases between them. The CDR3 DNA follows: TGTGCCAGCTTACAGGGTGGAGGCACTGAAGCTTTCTTT. This translates into CASLQGGGTEAFF.

By proportion, this clonotype is large. This beta chain is a stray sequence in a library constructed for alpha chains; its clone size is not meaningful. The V gene is TRBV9, the J gene TRBJ1-2; D not certain. Per germline, CDR1 SGDLS and CDR2 YYNGEE. Between the trimmed V and J ends, which lost 4 bases and 2 bases, there was a span of 12 bases. This CDR3 spans 14 amino acids. CDR3 amino acids: CASSRRTGNYGYTF. The CDR3 coding sequence is TGTGCCAGCAGCCGTAGAACGGGGAACTATGGCTACACCTTC.

By share, this clonotype counts as medium-sized (0.01 to 0.1%). Found in a library prepared for alpha chains, this beta chain is an off-target read, and its abundance has little meaning. V is TRBV3-1 and J is TRBJ2-1, with 10 bases identical to TRBD2. This CDR3 spans 17 amino acids. CDR1 and CDR2 (germline): LGHDT, YNNKEL (reference sequence). V dropped 2 bases and J dropped 2; count of bases not matched to a gene: 6. CDR3 amino acids: CASSQQLTSGPYNEQFF. The CDR3 DNA reads TGTGCCAGCAGCCAACAATTGACTAGCGGGCCCTACAATGAGCAGTTCTTC.

As regards this clonotype: The library was prepared for alpha chains; this beta chain is a stray read, so its frequency means little. The chain employs TRBV9 and TRBJ1-5, with 8 bases that match TRBD1. Germline CDR1 SGDLS, CDR2 YYNGEE. V lost 5 bases, J lost 9 bases, and 7 bases stayed unmatched. CDR3 size: 13 residues. As DNA, the CDR3 is TGTGCCAGCAGGGCAGGGGGCCCTAGGCCCCAGCATTTT. Amino acids: CASRAGGPRPQHF.

This clonotype is large in the sample. A library made for alpha chains picked up this beta chain off target, so its size means little. The V gene is TRBV7-9, the J gene TRBJ1-1; D not certain. Germline-derived CDR1 and CDR2 are SEHNR and FQNEAQ (reference sequence). V lost 5 bases to trimming and J lost 4 bases, with 14 bases between them. The CDR3 loop spans 14 amino acids. CDR3 DNA: TGTGCCAGCAGCCTGCAGGTCTGGGCCACTGAAGCTTTCTTT. Translated, it gives CASSLQVWATEAFF.

This clonotype was observed at least ten times. This beta chain was picked up by a library intended for alpha chains and is off target, so its count carries little meaning. The V call is TRBV20-1, the J call TRBJ2-3; the match to TRBD2 covers 7 bases. The J segment lost 2 bases and the V segment lost 5 bases, leaving 7 bases of the junction unmatched. Germline V gene sequence: CDR1 DFQATT, CDR2 SNEGSKA (reference sequence). The CDR3 spans 14 residues. The CDR3 here is CSAPLAGTTDTQYF. The CDR3 DNA reads TGCAGTGCTCCTTTAGCGGGCACCACAGATACGCAGTATTTT.

Within the sample, this clonotype is medium-sized. This beta chain was picked up by a library intended for alpha chains and is off target, so its count carries little meaning. The rearrangement uses TRBV7-2 and TRBJ2-7; TRBD1 agrees at 7 bases. The CDR3 covers 14 residues. Germline V gene lookup returns CDR1 SGHTA and CDR2 FQGNSA. The V gene end was trimmed by 4 bases and the J gene end by 0 bases; junction bases not matched to a gene: 3. CDR3 sequence reads: CASSSYRGSYEQYF. The CDR3, as DNA: TGTGCCAGCAGCTCATACAGGGGCTCCTACGAGCAGTACTTC.

This clonotype is judged medium-sized. The library was designed around alpha chains, so this beta chain is a stray read whose abundance carries little weight. The chain couples TRBV19 to TRBJ2-7; 14 nucleotides match TRBD2. Germline values: CDR1 LNHDA, CDR2 SQIVND (reference sequence). With V trimmed by 4 bases and J by 3 bases, 5 bases remained unmatched. The CDR3 has 16 residues. For the CDR3, the DNA is TGTGCCAGTAGTAACGGACTAGCGGGAGGCCTCTACGAGCAGTACTTC. This sequence encodes CASSNGLAGGLYEQYF.

Sample share makes this clonotype medium-sized. As an off-target read in a library built for alpha chains, this beta chain has a frequency of little significance. The chain links TRBV19 to TRBJ2-3; no reliable D call. This CDR3 comprises 13 residues. V lost 3 bases, J lost 4 bases, and 8 bases lay in between. Germline CDR1 is LNHDA and CDR2 is SQIVND (reference sequence). DNA of the CDR3: TGTGCCAGTAGTATCGGTAGGGCAGATACGCAGTATTTT. Amino acid sequence: CASSIGRADTQYF.

This clonotype is deemed large. The library was built for alpha chains, so this beta chain is an off-target read and its size means little. The rearrangement uses TRBV28 and TRBJ1-4, with TRBD1 matching 9 bases. V lost 4 bases, J lost 11 bases, and 8 bases stayed unmatched. The CDR3 totals 14 residues. From germline, CDR1 is MDHEN and CDR2 SYDVKM. CDR3 protein: CASSWGQGTGKLFF. CDR3 DNA sequence: TGTGCCAGCAGTTGGGGACAGGGTACCGGGAAACTGTTTTTT.

Notes on this clonotype: The library was designed around alpha chains, so this beta chain is a stray read whose abundance carries little weight. The gene calls are TRBV5-1 and TRBJ2-2; no clear D. Germline assignment: CDR1 SGHRS and CDR2 YFSETQ. The CDR3 runs 17 residues. Trimming cost V 0 bases and J 4 bases, with 16 bases left between them. Here the CDR3 reads CASSLERPTRTTGELFF. Here the CDR3 DNA reads TGCGCCAGCAGCTTGGAAAGGCCCACCCGAACCACCGGGGAGCTGTTTTTT.

Comments on this clonotype: This beta chain is a stray sequence in a library constructed for alpha chains; its clone size is not meaningful. The CDR3 spells CASSLAVNYGYTF. In DNA, the CDR3 is TGTGCCAGTAGTTTGGCCGTTAACTATGGCTACACCTTC. V gene TRBV19 combines with J gene TRBJ1-2; D not certain. Germline V lookup: CDR1 LNHDA, CDR2 SQIVND (reference sequence). The V end lost 5 bases, the J end lost 1 base, and 8 bases lay between the germline ends. The CDR3 covers 13 residues.

The sample holds many counts of this clonotype. The junction shows a germline mismatch at one end, possibly a read error. Since it is a stray read in a library aimed at alpha chains, this beta chain has a size that is not meaningful. The chain joins TRBV20-1 to TRBJ2-1; 10 positions match TRBD2. The CDR3 runs 14 residues. The germline gives CDR1 DFQATT, CDR2 SNEGSKA (reference sequence). CDR3 DNA sequence: TGCAGTGCTAGACTCGGGCTAGCGGGGGCCGCCCTCATCTTC. Amino acids: CSARLGLAGAALIF.

This clonotype is judged medium-sized (0.01 to 0.1%). This beta chain is an off-target read within a library intended for alpha chains, so its frequency means little. The chain uses TRBV4-3 and TRBJ2-5; D may be TRBD2 (5 bases). CDR1 and CDR2 from the germline V gene are LGHNA and YSLEER. V shed 1 base and J shed 5 bases, with 23 bases lying between them. This CDR3 has 18 amino acids. The CDR3 sequence: CASSQVRAADSAAETQYF. Here the CDR3 DNA reads TGCGCCAGCAGCCAAGTTCGCGCGGCGGACTCCGCGGCGGAGACCCAGTACTTC.

By sample fraction, this clonotype is medium-sized. The library was prepared for alpha chains; this beta chain is a stray read, so its frequency means little. The genes are TRBV19 and TRBJ2-3, with a tentative D call TRBD2 (6 bases). The CDR3 covers 15 residues. Germline V gives CDR1 LNHDA, CDR2 SQIVND (reference sequence). V lost 6 bases, J lost 0 bases, and 13 bases lay in between. The CDR3 region is CASSGGVTSTDTQYF. The CDR3 DNA is TGTGCCAGTAGCGGGGGAGTCACTAGCACAGATACGCAGTATTTT.

This clonotype was detected only a few times. The library was designed around alpha chains, so this beta chain is a stray read whose abundance carries little weight. The rearrangement uses TRBV27 and TRBJ1-5; 8 bases agree with TRBD1. Germline V gives CDR1 MNHEY, CDR2 SMNVEV (reference sequence). The CDR3 loop spans 14 amino acids. Trimming at V came to 8 bases and at J to 7 bases, leaving 10 bases not matched to a gene. Here the CDR3 reads CASSSQGAGQPQHF. Here the CDR3 DNA reads TGTGCCAGCTCCTCCCAGGGGGCCGGACAGCCCCAGCATTTT.